This entry lists 18 T cell receptor beta chains sequenced from one sample in a study of blood T cell repertoires in COVID-19. Profiled with immunoSEQ multiplex PCR; TCRdb holds only in-frame clones, not every one. Of around 320,000 clones in the sample, around 88% were seen once. The sequenced sample was peripheral blood. The receptors were sampled from a woman aged 25 to 39 who had recovered from COVID-19.

There are a few counts of this clone. The V and J genes are TRBV3-1 (or the pseudogene TRBV3-2) and TRBJ2-7; the match to TRBD1 covers 9 bases. V gave up 4 bases and J gave up 1 base; unmatched junction bases: 5. The CDR3 loop spans 15 amino acids. Germline V CDR1 and CDR2: LGHDT, YNNKEL (reference sequence). CDR3 in DNA: TGTGCCAGCAGCCTGGGAGGGACAGGGTCCTACGAGCAGTACTTC. It is translated as CASSLGGTGSYEQYF.

The table lists this clone with a few counts. This chain links TRBV18 with TRBJ1-1; 7 bases fit TRBD1. The CDR3 length is 15 residues. With 4 bases clipped from V and 5 bases from J, the junction kept 10 bases outside the gene matches. The V gene's germline CDR1 is KGHSH and CDR2 LQKENI. The CDR3 is CASSRVRDSGTEAFF. CDR3 bases: TGTGCCAGCTCACGGGTCCGGGACAGTGGGACTGAAGCTTTCTTT.

This clone has just one count. The rearrangement links TRBV30 to TRBJ2-5, with D possibly TRBD2 on 5 matching bases. The CDR3 is 12 residues long. CDR1 is GTSNPN and CDR2 is SVGIG in the germline V gene (reference sequence). V was pared by 2 bases and J by 7 bases, with 11 bases between. In nucleotides, the CDR3 is TGTGCCTGGAGTATAGCCGCGGGGACCCAGTACTTC. It yields the protein CAWSIAAGTQYF.

The chain links TRBV9 to TRBJ2-2; D perhaps matches TRBD1 (6 bases). The V end lost 1 base, the J end lost 0 bases, and 10 bases lay between the germline ends. The CDR3 contains 16 residues. Germline loops: CDR1 SGDLS, CDR2 YYNGEE. The CDR3 region has the DNA TGTGCCAGCAGCGTACTTGGGGGCCCGAACACCGGGGAGCTGTTTTTT. This encodes CASSVLGGPNTGELFF.

This clone showed up just a few times. This rearrangement joins TRBV24-1 to TRBJ1-2, with D unclear. Germline loops: CDR1 KGHDR, CDR2 SFDVKD. The CDR3 sequence is 12 residues long. V lost 3 bases to trimming and J lost 9 bases, with 10 bases between them. The CDR3 DNA is TGTGCCACCAGTGATGATGGAGGCCGCTACACCTTC. This codes for CATSDDGGRYTF.

CDR3 residues: CASSLANGPETQYF. The CDR3 DNA is TGTGCCAGCAGCTTAGCAAACGGTCCGGAGACCCAGTACTTC. The chain employs TRBV7-9 and TRBJ2-5; D is ambiguous. Germline V gives CDR1 SEHNR, CDR2 FQNEAQ (reference sequence). This CDR3 contains 14 residues. V lost 0 bases and J 5 bases, leaving 10 bases between the germline ends.

This chain connects TRBV5-1 to TRBJ2-5, with 9 positions matching TRBD1. The CDR3 is 14 residues long. Germline lookup yields CDR1 SGHRS and CDR2 YFSETQ. J lost 3 bases, V lost 4 bases, and 4 bases had no gene match. The CDR3 sequence: CASSHGQGKETQYF. In DNA form, the CDR3 reads TGCGCCAGCAGCCACGGACAGGGGAAAGAGACCCAGTACTTC.

The V gene is TRBV2, the J gene TRBJ1-1; D remains ambiguous. Germline V gene sequence: CDR1 SNHLY, CDR2 FYNNEI. V was shortened by 5 bases and J by 2 bases, with 6 bases between the two germline ends. The CDR3 runs to 12 residues. The CDR3: CASSTDNTEAFF. CDR3 in DNA: TGTGCCAGCAGTACAGATAACACTGAAGCTTTCTTT.

The chain links TRBV7-2 to TRBJ2-3; TRBD2 aligns across 7 bases. Per the germline V gene, CDR1 is SGHTA and CDR2 is FQGNSA. The CDR3 is 14 amino acids. The trim removed 4 bases at V and 6 bases at J, leaving 7 bases unmatched. CDR3 protein: CASSYQGGVDTQYF. The DNA for the CDR3 is TGTGCCAGCAGCTACCAGGGAGGGGTGGATACGCAGTATTTT.

The rearrangement uses TRBV7-3 and TRBJ1-3; 8 nucleotides match TRBD1. The CDR3 contains 13 residues. V lost 5 bases to trimming and J lost 4 bases; unmatched junction nucleotides: 1. Germline CDR1 reads SGHTA; CDR2 reads FQGTGA. The CDR3 DNA reads as TGTGCCAGCAGCCAGGGGGCGGGAAACACCATATATTTT. Translated, it gives CASSQGAGNTIYF.

CDR3 residues: CATRAWADTEAFF. The CDR3 DNA follows: TGTGCCACCAGGGCCTGGGCAGACACTGAAGCTTTCTTT. J is TRBJ1-1 and V is TRBV15, with no clear D. This CDR3 comprises 13 residues. Trimming removed 6 bases from V and 3 bases from J, with 11 bases in between. Germline V gives CDR1 LNHNV, CDR2 YYDKDF (reference sequence).

The chain uses TRBV6-6 and TRBJ2-7, with D uncertain. Germline values: CDR1 MNHNY, CDR2 SVGAGI (reference sequence). There are 12 residues in the CDR3. Deletions cut 5 bases from V and 2 bases from J, with 7 bases between. CDR3 nucleotides: TGTGCCAGCAGTCCAGGAACCTACGAGCAGTACTTC. As protein: CASSPGTYEQYF.

The chain joins TRBV5-6 to TRBJ1-4; 7 nucleotides line up with TRBD1. CDR3 size: 15 residues. V shed 1 base, J shed 2 bases, and the junction held 2 bases outside the gene matches. From germline, CDR1 is SGHDT and CDR2 YYEEEE. CDR3: CASSLTGQTNEKLFF. CDR3 in DNA: TGTGCCAGCAGCTTGACGGGACAGACTAATGAAAAACTGTTTTTT.

V is TRBV28 and J is TRBJ2-7; possible D gene TRBD2, 6 bases. CDR1 MDHEN and CDR2 SYDVKM come from the germline V gene. Trimming removed 6 bases at V and 6 bases at J, with 24 bases between. The CDR3 has 16 amino acids. CDR3 nucleotides: TGTGCCAGCAGGGATTTAGACCAGGGACTTGCGAGCGAGCAGTACTTC. Its translation is CASRDLDQGLASEQYF. Filled out from reference TRBV28 and TRBJ2-7, the complete variable domain reads DVKVTQSSRYLVKRTGEKVFLECVQDMDHENMFWYRQDPGLGLRLIYFSYDVKMKEKGDIPEGYSVSREKKERFSLILESASTNQTSMYLCASRDLDQGLASEQYFGPGTRLTVT.

J is TRBJ1-5 and V is TRBV6-5; a possible D gene is TRBD1 (6 bases). The germline CDR1 and CDR2 sequences are MNHEY and SVGAGI. Trimming removed 2 bases at V and 2 bases at J, with 10 bases between. This CDR3 spans 15 amino acids. The CDR3 region has the DNA TGTGCCAGCAGTTACCTTCCAGGGGGCAATCAGCCCCAGCATTTT. Translated, it gives CASSYLPGGNQPQHF.

This chain links TRBV2 with TRBJ1-3; unclear D gene. Trimming took off 0 bases at V and 0 bases at J, with 9 bases between the two ends. The CDR3 consists of 16 residues. Germline lookup yields CDR1 SNHLY and CDR2 FYNNEI. The CDR3 DNA is TGTGCCAGCAGTGAAGCCGCCCGCAGCTCTGGAAACACCATATATTTT. Translated, it gives CASSEAARSSGNTIYF.

The chain couples TRBV5-4 to TRBJ2-6, with 7 bases identical to TRBD1. CDR1 and CDR2 (germline): SGHNT, YYREEE (reference sequence). V dropped 7 bases and J dropped 2; count of bases not matched to a gene: 12. This CDR3 has 17 amino acids. CDR3 region: CASGRGSRNTGANVLTF. In nucleotides, the CDR3 is TGTGCCAGCGGCAGGGGGAGTAGAAATACTGGGGCCAACGTCCTGACTTTC.

The chain is built from TRBV5-1 and TRBJ2-7; D is possibly TRBD1 (6 bases). Germline CDR1 reads SGHRS; CDR2 reads YFSETQ. The CDR3 consists of 15 residues. Trimming shortened V by 0 bases and J by 1 base, and 11 bases separated the two germline ends. CDR3 sequence (DNA): TGCGCCAGCAGCTTGGACGGGACAATTTCCTACGAGCAGTACTTC. It is translated as CASSLDGTISYEQYF.